The 25 T cell receptor beta chains listed next were all sequenced from one sample in a study of blood T cell repertoires in COVID-19. Profiling relied on immunoSEQ multiplex PCR, and the TCRdb table lists in-frame clones only, not all of them. The sample lists 100,000 to 150,000 clones; roughly 90% were seen once. The specimen sequenced was peripheral blood. The receptors here all came from a woman aged 80 or older with acute or convalescent COVID-19.

The chain carries TRBV5-4 and TRBJ2-3, with D perhaps matching TRBD1 (7 bases). This CDR3 has 18 amino acids. V was shortened by 5 bases and J by 0 bases, with 22 bases between the two germline ends. Germline V CDR1 and CDR2: SGHNT, YYREEE (reference sequence). The CDR3: CASSWGLTTGASTDTQYF. CDR3 coding DNA: TGTGCCAGCAGTTGGGGACTTACCACAGGGGCTAGCACAGATACGCAGTATTTT.

The CDR3 DNA sequence: TGTGCCACCAAGGACAGGATCACAGATACGCAGTATTTT. Its translation is CATKDRITDTQYF. The V call is TRBV24-1, the J call TRBJ2-3; 7 nucleotides line up with TRBD1. The germline V gene encodes CDR1 KGHDR and CDR2 SFDVKD. J lost 2 bases, V lost 8 bases, and 3 bases had no gene match. This CDR3 region has 13 residues.

The table lists this clone with a count of one. This sequence joins TRBV2 and TRBJ1-4; D may be TRBD1 (5 bases). The V gene's germline CDR1 is SNHLY and CDR2 FYNNEI. CDR3 length: 15 residues. With 3 bases removed from V and 4 bases from J, the gap between germline ends came to 12 bases. CDR3 bases: TGTGCCAGCAGTGATTCGGGACTTTATAATGAAAAACTGTTTTTT. Its protein product is CASSDSGLYNEKLFF.

The rearrangement joins TRBV5-8 to TRBJ1-1, with 7 bases lining up with TRBD1. V shed 2 bases, J shed 1 base, and the junction held 8 bases outside the gene matches. The CDR3 sequence is 16 residues long. Germline assignment: CDR1 SGHTS and CDR2 YDEGEE. The CDR3 loop is CASSFFTGTENTEAFF. The DNA of the CDR3 is TGTGCCAGCAGCTTTTTCACCGGGACAGAGAACACTGAAGCTTTCTTT. Full variable domain (outside the CDR3, taken from reference TRBV5-8 and TRBJ1-1): EAGVTQSPTHLIKTRGQQATLRCSPISGHTSVYWYQQALGLGLQFLLWYDEGEERNRGNFPPRFSGRQFPNYSSELNVNALELEDSALYLCASSFFTGTENTEAFFGQGTRLTVV.

The chain joins TRBV20-1 to TRBJ1-2; no reliable D call. V lost 3 bases and J 4 bases, leaving 12 bases between the germline ends. The CDR3 sequence is 13 residues long. CDR1 and CDR2 from the germline V gene are DFQATT and SNEGSKA (reference sequence). CDR3 amino acids: CSASFRMGYGYTF. The CDR3 bases are TGCAGTGCTAGTTTCAGGATGGGCTATGGCTACACCTTC.

The rearrangement joins TRBV2 to TRBJ2-3; 12 nucleotides agree with TRBD2. J lost 5 bases, V lost 6 bases, and 6 bases had no gene match. Germline lookup yields CDR1 SNHLY and CDR2 FYNNEI. The CDR3 runs 15 residues. CDR3 protein: CASSSSGGVKDTQYF. CDR3 DNA sequence: TGTGCCAGCAGCTCTAGCGGGGGGGTGAAAGATACGCAGTATTTT.

The CDR3 bases are TGTGCCAGCAGTTGGGGCGCGGGAGTCTACAATGAGCAGTTCTTC. It codes for CASSWGAGVYNEQFF. This chain uses TRBV27 with TRBJ2-1, with 7 positions matching TRBD2. This CDR3 contains 15 residues. The V and J ends lost 4 bases and 3 bases, in that order; junction bases with no gene match: 6. Germline V gives CDR1 MNHEY, CDR2 SMNVEV (reference sequence).

The V call is TRBV6-5, the J call TRBJ1-6; maybe TRBD1 (5 bases). The V gene's germline CDR1 is MNHEY and CDR2 SVGAGI. This CDR3 is 12 amino acids long. V lost 7 bases, J lost 11 bases, and 12 bases lay in between. The CDR3 reads CASTNGGAPLHF. The CDR3 DNA reads TGTGCCAGCACCAATGGGGGGGCACCCCTCCACTTT.

This chain connects TRBV6-5 to TRBJ1-2; maybe TRBD1 (5 bases). Trimming pared 6 bases from V and 2 bases from J, leaving 16 bases between. CDR3 size: 15 residues. Germline V CDR1 and CDR2: MNHEY, SVGAGI. Here the CDR3 DNA reads TGTGCCAGCAGCTCAGGCGGGGCAGAGAACTATGGCTACACCTTC. Encoded protein: CASSSGGAENYGYTF.

The chain is built from TRBV7-2 and TRBJ2-1; no definite D call. V lost 6 bases, J lost 0 bases, and 15 bases lay in between. Germline-derived CDR1 and CDR2 are SGHTA and FQGNSA. The CDR3 covers 16 residues. This CDR3 reads CASRRTPRSSYNEQFF. The CDR3 coding sequence is TGTGCCAGCAGGCGAACTCCACGGAGCTCCTACAATGAGCAGTTCTTC. The full variable domain, with the rest looked up from reference TRBV7-2 and TRBJ2-1, is GAGVSQSPSNKVTEKGKDVELRCDPISGHTALYWYRQSLGQGLEFLIYFQGNSAPDKSGLPSDRFSAERTGGSVSTLTIQRTQQEDSAVYLCASRRTPRSSYNEQFFGPGTRLTVL.

The chain uses TRBV19 and TRBJ2-1, with TRBD2 identical over 13 bases. The CDR3 runs 14 residues. The germline CDR1 and CDR2 sequences are LNHDA and SQIVND (reference sequence). After removal of 7 bases from V and 7 bases from J, the junction contained 4 bases not matched to a gene. The CDR3 loop is CASKGTSGANEQFF. CDR3 coding DNA: TGTGCCAGTAAGGGGACTAGCGGGGCAAATGAGCAGTTCTTC.

The chain carries TRBV2 and TRBJ2-4; D is possibly TRBD2 (5 bases). Germline V CDR1 and CDR2: SNHLY, FYNNEI. Trimming pared 5 bases from V and 3 bases from J, leaving 14 bases between. There are 15 residues in the CDR3. This chain's CDR3 is CASSSRTGGKNIQYF. The DNA for the CDR3 is TGTGCCAGCAGTTCCCGGACTGGTGGCAAAAACATTCAGTACTTC.

V usage is TRBV7-3 and J usage is TRBJ2-5; D perhaps matches TRBD2 (5 bases). Germline CDR1 and CDR2: SGHTA and FQGTGA. Deletions cut 5 bases from V and 3 bases from J, with 10 bases between. This CDR3 region has 13 residues. CDR3 coding DNA: TGTGCCAGCAGCGGAACTAGTAAAGAGACCCAGTACTTC. This codes for CASSGTSKETQYF. Full variable domain (missing parts from reference TRBV7-3 and TRBJ2-5): GAGVSQTPSNKVTEKGKYVELRCDPISGHTALYWYRQSLGQGPEFLIYFQGTGAADDSGLPNDRFFAVRPEGSVSTLKIQRTERGDSAVYLCASSGTSKETQYFGPGTRLLVL.

The chain joins TRBV19 to TRBJ2-5; D gene unclear. CDR1 is LNHDA, CDR2 SQIVND, per germline (reference sequence). Deletions cut 6 bases from V and 2 bases from J, with 16 bases between. CDR3 length: 15 residues. The CDR3 is CASSKAVGWQETQYF. CDR3 nucleotides: TGTGCCAGTAGCAAGGCGGTCGGGTGGCAAGAGACCCAGTACTTC.

The chain is built from TRBV19 and TRBJ1-1; 7 bases align to TRBD1. Trimming removed 6 bases from V and 1 base from J; junction bases left unmatched: 5. The CDR3 extends over 14 amino acids. CDR1 and CDR2 from the germline V gene are LNHDA and SQIVND (reference sequence). The chain's CDR3 is CASRPGQRNTEAFF. CDR3 nucleotide sequence: TGTGCCAGTAGGCCGGGACAGCGGAACACTGAAGCTTTCTTT.

The chain recombines TRBV12-3 or TRBV12-4 with TRBJ1-5; D may be TRBD1 (6 bases). V was pared by 10 bases and J by 15 bases, with 22 bases between. There are 12 residues in the CDR3. The CDR3 nucleotides are TGTGCCACCAAACTAACCAGGGGCCGCTTGCATTTT. Its protein is CATKLTRGRLHF.

The chain couples TRBV15 to TRBJ2-7; D gene unclear. CDR1 LNHNV and CDR2 YYDKDF come from the germline V gene (reference sequence). The CDR3 consists of 12 residues. Trimming took off 0 bases at V and 2 bases at J, with 2 bases between the two ends. This chain's CDR3 is CATSRDTYEQYF. CDR3 bases: TGTGCCACCAGCAGAGATACCTACGAGCAGTACTTC.

The table lists this clone with a count of one. This rearrangement joins TRBV5-6 to TRBJ2-3; D unclear. Germline V gives CDR1 SGHDT, CDR2 YYEEEE. The CDR3 is 15 amino acids. The germline V and J ends were trimmed by 2 bases and 0 bases, with 10 bases remaining between them. CDR3 sequence: CASSFKSSSTDTQYF. In DNA, the CDR3 is TGTGCCAGCAGCTTTAAGAGCTCTAGCACAGATACGCAGTATTTT.

The V call is TRBV7-2, the J call TRBJ2-2; D may be TRBD1 (6 bases). The CDR3 length is 16 residues. Germline CDR1 reads SGHTA; CDR2 reads FQGNSA. Trimming stripped 6 bases from V and 0 bases from J, with 14 bases between. The CDR3 loop is CASRRDGTTNTGELFF. Written as DNA, the CDR3 is TGTGCCAGCAGGAGGGACGGGACAACGAACACCGGGGAGCTGTTTTTT.

J is TRBJ2-1 and V is TRBV10-2; tentative D call: TRBD1 (6 bases). This CDR3 region has 16 residues. The V and J ends lost 7 bases and 5 bases respectively, with 21 bases between them. Germline V gene sequence: CDR1 WSHSY, CDR2 SAAADI. The DNA of the CDR3 is TGCGCCAGCAATCGTCAGGGGCGCAGCGCCAACAATGAGCAGTTCTTC. Its translation: CASNRQGRSANNEQFF.

This rearrangement joins TRBV5-1 to TRBJ2-3, with 9 positions matching TRBD2. The V gene's germline CDR1 is SGHRS and CDR2 YFSETQ. V trimming: 1 base; J trimming: 0 bases; junction bases outside the gene matches: 0. The CDR3 sequence is 15 residues long. The CDR3 DNA follows: TGCGCCAGCAGCTTGAGCGGGAGGAGCACAGATACGCAGTATTTT. This codes for CASSLSGRSTDTQYF. The variable domain in full, with the rest retrieved from reference TRBV5-1 and TRBJ2-3, is KAGVTQTPRYLIKTRGQQVTLSCSPISGHRSVSWYQQTPGQGLQFLFEYFSETQRNKGNFPGRFSGRQFSNSRSEMNVSTLELGDSALYLCASSLSGRSTDTQYFGPGTRLTVL.

This clone was recorded only once. CDR3 bases: TGTGCCAGCAGCCCAGGGGTGGCAACTAATGAAAAACTGTTTTTT. Translating gives CASSPGVATNEKLFF. The rearrangement links TRBV5-6 to TRBJ1-4; maybe TRBD1 (6 bases). CDR1 is SGHDT, CDR2 YYEEEE, per germline. Trimming stripped 4 bases from V and 0 bases from J, with 10 bases between. This CDR3 has 15 amino acids.

The chain uses TRBV5-1 and TRBJ1-4, with 7 nucleotides matching TRBD1. This CDR3 is 13 amino acids long. Germline-derived CDR1 and CDR2 are SGHRS and YFSETQ. With 5 bases clipped from V and 8 bases from J, the junction kept 6 bases outside the gene matches. For the CDR3, the DNA is TGCGCCAGCAGACAGGGGCGGGGAGAAAAACTGTTTTTT. Amino acids: CASRQGRGEKLFF. The variable domain in full, with the rest retrieved from reference TRBV5-1 and TRBJ1-4, is KAGVTQTPRYLIKTRGQQVTLSCSPISGHRSVSWYQQTPGQGLQFLFEYFSETQRNKGNFPGRFSGRQFSNSRSEMNVSTLELGDSALYLCASRQGRGEKLFFGSGTQLSVL.

J is TRBJ1-2 and V is TRBV5-1, with D unresolved. Trimming stripped 0 bases from V and 0 bases from J, with 15 bases between. The length of the CDR3 is 17 residues. Germline CDR1 SGHRS, CDR2 YFSETQ. CDR3 sequence reads: CASSLGARTKANYGYTF. Here the CDR3 DNA reads TGCGCCAGCAGCTTGGGGGCACGGACTAAAGCTAACTATGGCTACACCTTC.

The chain combines TRBV4-1 with TRBJ2-1, with TRBD2 identical over 7 bases. The CDR3 has 17 amino acids. Unmatched junction bases numbered 11, after V lost 0 bases and J lost 6 bases. Germline V gene lookup returns CDR1 MGHRA and CDR2 YSYEKL. The CDR3 nucleotides read TGCGCCAGCAGCCAAGATCTTAGGGAGCGGGGCCCCAATGAGCAGTTCTTC. This translates into CASSQDLRERGPNEQFF.